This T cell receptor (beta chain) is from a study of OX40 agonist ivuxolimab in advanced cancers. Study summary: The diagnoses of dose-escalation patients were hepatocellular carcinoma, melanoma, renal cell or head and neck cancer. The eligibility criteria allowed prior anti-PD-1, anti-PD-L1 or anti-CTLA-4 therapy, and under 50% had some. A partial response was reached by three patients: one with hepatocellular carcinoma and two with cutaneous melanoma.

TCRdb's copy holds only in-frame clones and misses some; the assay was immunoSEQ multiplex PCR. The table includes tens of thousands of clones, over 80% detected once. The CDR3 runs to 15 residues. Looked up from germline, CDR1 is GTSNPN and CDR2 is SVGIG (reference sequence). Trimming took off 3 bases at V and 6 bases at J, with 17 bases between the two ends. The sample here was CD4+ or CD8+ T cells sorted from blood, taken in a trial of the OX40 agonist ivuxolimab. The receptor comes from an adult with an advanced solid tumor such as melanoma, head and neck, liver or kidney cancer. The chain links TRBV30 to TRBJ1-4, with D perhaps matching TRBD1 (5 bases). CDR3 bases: TGTGCCTGGAGCCCAGGCGAGGGGTGGGATGAAAAACTGTTTTTT. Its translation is CAWSPGEGWDEKLFF.